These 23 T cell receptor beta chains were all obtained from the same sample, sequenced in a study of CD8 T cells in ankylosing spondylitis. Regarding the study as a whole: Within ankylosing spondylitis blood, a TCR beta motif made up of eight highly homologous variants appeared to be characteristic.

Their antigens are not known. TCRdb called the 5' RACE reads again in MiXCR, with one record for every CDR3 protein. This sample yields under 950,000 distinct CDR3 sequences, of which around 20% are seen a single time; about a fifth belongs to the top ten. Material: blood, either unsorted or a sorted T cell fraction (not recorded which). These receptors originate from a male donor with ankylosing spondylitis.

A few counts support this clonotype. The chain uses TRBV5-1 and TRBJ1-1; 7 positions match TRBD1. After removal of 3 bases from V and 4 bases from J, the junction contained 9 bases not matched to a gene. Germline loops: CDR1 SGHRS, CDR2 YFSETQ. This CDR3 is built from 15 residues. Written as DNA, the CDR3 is TGCGCCAGCAGCTCACAGGGGTCGAGGGGCACTGAAGCTTTCTTT. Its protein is CASSSQGSRGTEAFF.

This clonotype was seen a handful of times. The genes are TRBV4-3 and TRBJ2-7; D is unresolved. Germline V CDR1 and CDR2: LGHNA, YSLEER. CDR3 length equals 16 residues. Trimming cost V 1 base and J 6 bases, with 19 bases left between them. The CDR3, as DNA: TGCGCCAGCAGCCAAGGTCGACGCGGACCCTTTCTCGAGCAGTACTTC. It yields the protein CASSQGRRGPFLEQYF.

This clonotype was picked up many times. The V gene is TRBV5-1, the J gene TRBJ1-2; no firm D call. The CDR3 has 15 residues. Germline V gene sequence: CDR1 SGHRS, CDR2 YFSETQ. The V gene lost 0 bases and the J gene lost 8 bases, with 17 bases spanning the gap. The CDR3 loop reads CASSLDGLSGEGYTF. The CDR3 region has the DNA TGCGCCAGCAGCTTGGATGGACTTAGTGGTGAAGGCTACACCTTC. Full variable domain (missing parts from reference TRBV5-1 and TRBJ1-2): KAGVTQTPRYLIKTRGQQVTLSCSPISGHRSVSWYQQTPGQGLQFLFEYFSETQRNKGNFPGRFSGRQFSNSRSEMNVSTLELGDSALYLCASSLDGLSGEGYTFGSGTRLTVV.

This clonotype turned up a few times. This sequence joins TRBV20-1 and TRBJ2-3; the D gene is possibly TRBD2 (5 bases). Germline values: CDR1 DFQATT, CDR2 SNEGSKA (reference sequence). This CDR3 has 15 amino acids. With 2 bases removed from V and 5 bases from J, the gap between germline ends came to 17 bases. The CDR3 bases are TGCAGTGCTAGAAACTCGCGGCTAGCTGGAGATACGCAGTATTTT. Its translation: CSARNSRLAGDTQYF.

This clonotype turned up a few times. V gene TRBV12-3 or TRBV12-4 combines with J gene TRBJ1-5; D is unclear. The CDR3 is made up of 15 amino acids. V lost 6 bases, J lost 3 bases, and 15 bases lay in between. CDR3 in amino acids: CASSPGERVNQPQHF. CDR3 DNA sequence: TGTGCCAGCAGCCCGGGAGAACGGGTCAATCAGCCCCAGCATTTT.

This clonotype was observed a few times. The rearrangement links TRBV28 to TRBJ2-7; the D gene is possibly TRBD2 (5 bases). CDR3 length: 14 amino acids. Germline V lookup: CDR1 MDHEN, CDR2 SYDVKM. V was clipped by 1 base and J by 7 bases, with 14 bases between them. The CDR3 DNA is TGTGCCAGCAGTTTATCATATACCCCGGGAGAGCAGTACTTC. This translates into CASSLSYTPGEQYF.

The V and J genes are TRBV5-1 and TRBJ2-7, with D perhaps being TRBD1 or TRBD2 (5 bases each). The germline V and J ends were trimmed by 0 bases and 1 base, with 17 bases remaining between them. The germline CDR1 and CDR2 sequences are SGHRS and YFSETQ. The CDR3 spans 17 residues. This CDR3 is CASSLDGTAQGSYEQYF. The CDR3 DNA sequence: TGCGCCAGCAGCTTGGATGGGACCGCCCAAGGGTCCTACGAGCAGTACTTC.

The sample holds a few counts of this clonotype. The CDR3 DNA reads TGTGCCAGCAGCCAGCGGGGTGACACAGATACGCAGTATTTT. Protein sequence: CASSQRGDTDTQYF. V is TRBV9 and J is TRBJ2-3; the match to TRBD2 covers 7 bases. The CDR3 totals 14 residues. J lost 2 bases, V lost 4 bases, and 4 bases had no gene match. Germline lookup yields CDR1 SGDLS and CDR2 YYNGEE. Drawing the rest from reference TRBV9 and TRBJ2-3, the complete variable domain is DSGVTQTPKHLITATGQRVTLRCSPRSGDLSVYWYQQSLDQGLQFLIQYYNGEERAKGNILERFSAQQFPDLHSELNLSSLELGDSALYFCASSQRGDTDTQYFGPGTRLTVL.

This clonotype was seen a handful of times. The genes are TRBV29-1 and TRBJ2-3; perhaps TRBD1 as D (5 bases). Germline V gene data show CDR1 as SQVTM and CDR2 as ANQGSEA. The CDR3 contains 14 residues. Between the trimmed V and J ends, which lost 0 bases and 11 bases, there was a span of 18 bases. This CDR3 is CSVEDPRQPIGQYF. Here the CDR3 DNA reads TGCAGCGTTGAAGATCCAAGACAGCCGATAGGGCAGTATTTT.

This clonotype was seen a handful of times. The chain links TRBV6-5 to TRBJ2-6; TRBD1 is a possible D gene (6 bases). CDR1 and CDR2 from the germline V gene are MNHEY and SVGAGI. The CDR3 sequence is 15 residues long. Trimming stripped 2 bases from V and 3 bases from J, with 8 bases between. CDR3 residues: CASSYEGVGANVLTF. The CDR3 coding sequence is TGTGCCAGCAGTTACGAGGGGGTTGGGGCCAACGTCCTGACTTTC.

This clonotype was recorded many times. The DNA of the CDR3 is TGTGCCACCAGCAGAGATTTGGGGTCAAATCAGCCCCAGCATTTT. It specifies CATSRDLGSNQPQHF. The gene calls are TRBV15 and TRBJ1-5; D not certain. V was cut by 0 bases and J by 4 bases, with 10 bases left in between. Germline V gives CDR1 LNHNV, CDR2 YYDKDF (reference sequence). This CDR3 spans 15 amino acids.

The CDR3 region has the DNA TGTGCCAGCAGCTCTAGCGGGCCCTCCTACAATGAGCAGTTCTTC. This sequence encodes CASSSSGPSYNEQFF. The rearrangement joins TRBV7-2 to TRBJ2-1; 8 bases line up with TRBD2. This CDR3 contains 15 residues. Germline V gives CDR1 SGHTA, CDR2 FQGNSA. Trimming cost V 4 bases and J 0 bases; bases outside gene matches: 2.

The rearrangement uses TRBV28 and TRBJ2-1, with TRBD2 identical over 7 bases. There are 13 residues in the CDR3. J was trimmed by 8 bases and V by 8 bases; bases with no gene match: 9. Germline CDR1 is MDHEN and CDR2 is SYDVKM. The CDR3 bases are TGTGCCAGCGGGAGGGGCCGGAGCTATGAGCAGTTCTTC. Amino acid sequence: CASGRGRSYEQFF.

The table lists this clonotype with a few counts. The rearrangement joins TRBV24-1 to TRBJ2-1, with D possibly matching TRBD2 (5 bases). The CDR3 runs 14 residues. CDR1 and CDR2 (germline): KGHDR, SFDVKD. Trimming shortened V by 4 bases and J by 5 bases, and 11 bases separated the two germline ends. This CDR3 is CATSEGLTNNEQFF. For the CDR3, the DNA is TGTGCCACCAGTGAAGGGCTGACTAACAATGAGCAGTTCTTC.

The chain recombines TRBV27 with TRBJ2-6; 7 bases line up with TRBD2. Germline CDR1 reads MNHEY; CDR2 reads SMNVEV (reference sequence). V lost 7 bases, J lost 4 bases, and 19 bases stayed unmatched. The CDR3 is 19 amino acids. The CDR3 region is CASTPRGGRVSAGANVLTF. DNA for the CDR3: TGTGCCAGCACGCCCCGGGGAGGGAGGGTATCCGCGGGGGCCAACGTCCTGACTTTC.

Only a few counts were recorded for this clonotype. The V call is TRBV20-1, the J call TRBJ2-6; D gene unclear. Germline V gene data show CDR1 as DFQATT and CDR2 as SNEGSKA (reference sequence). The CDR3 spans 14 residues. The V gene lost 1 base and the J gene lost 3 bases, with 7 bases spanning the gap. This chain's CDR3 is CSARGWGGANVLTF. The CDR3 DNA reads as TGCAGTGCTAGAGGGTGGGGTGGGGCCAACGTCCTGACTTTC.

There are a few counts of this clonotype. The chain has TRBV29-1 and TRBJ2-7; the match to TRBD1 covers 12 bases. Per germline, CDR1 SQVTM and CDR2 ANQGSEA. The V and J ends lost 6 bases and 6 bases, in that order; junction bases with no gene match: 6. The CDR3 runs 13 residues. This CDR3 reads CSVVGTGGAEQYF. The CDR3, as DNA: TGCAGCGTCGTCGGGACAGGGGGCGCCGAGCAGTACTTC.

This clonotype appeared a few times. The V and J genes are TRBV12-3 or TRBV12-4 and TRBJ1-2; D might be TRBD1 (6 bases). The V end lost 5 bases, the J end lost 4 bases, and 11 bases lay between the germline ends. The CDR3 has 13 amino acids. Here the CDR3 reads CASSPGQSYGYTF. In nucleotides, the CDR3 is TGTGCCAGCAGTCCCGGACAGTCCTATGGCTACACCTTC.

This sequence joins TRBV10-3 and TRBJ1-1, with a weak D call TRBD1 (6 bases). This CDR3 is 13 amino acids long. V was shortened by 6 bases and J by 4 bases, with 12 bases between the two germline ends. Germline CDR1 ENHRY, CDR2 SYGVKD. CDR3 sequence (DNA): TGTGCCATCAGCGGAACAGGGAGCACTGAAGCTTTCTTT. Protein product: CAISGTGSTEAFF.

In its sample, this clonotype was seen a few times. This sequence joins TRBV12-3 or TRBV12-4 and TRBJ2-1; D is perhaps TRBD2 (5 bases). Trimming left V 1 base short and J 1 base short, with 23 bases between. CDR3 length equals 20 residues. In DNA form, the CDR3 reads TGTGCCAGCAGTTTAGGTCCTGAACTAGTTGAGGCGGAGTCCTACAATGAGCAGTTCTTC. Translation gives CASSLGPELVEAESYNEQFF.

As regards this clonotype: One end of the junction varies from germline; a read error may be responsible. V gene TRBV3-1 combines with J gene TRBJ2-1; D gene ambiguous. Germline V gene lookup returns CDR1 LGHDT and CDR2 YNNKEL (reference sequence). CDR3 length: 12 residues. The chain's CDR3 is CANSHGPNEQFF. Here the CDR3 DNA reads TGTGCCAACAGCCATGGCCCTAATGAGCAGTTCTTC.

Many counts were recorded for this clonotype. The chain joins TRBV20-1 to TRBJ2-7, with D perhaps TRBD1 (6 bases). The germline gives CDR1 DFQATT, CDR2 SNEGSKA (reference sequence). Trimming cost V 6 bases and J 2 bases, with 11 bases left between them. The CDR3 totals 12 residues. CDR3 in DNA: TGCAGTGCCCCGGACAGCACCTACGAGCAGTACTTC. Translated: CSAPDSTYEQYF.

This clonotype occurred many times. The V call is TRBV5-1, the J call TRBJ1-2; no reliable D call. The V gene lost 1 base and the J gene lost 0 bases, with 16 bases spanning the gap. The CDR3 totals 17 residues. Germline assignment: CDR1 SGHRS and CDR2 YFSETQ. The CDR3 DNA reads TGCGCCAGCAGCTTGTCCCCCCGGAAGGACTCTAACTATGGCTACACCTTC. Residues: CASSLSPRKDSNYGYTF.